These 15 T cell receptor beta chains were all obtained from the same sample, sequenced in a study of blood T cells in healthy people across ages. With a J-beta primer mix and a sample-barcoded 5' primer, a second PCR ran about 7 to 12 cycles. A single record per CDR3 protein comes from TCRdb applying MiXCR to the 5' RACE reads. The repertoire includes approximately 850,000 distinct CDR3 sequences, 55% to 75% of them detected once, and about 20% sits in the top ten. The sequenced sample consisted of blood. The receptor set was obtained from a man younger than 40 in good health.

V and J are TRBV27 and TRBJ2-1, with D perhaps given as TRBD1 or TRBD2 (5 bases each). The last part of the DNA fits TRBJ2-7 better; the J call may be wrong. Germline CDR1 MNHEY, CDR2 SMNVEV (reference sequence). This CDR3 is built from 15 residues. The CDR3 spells CASSNTAGAYYEQYF. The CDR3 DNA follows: TGTGCCAGCAGCAATACAGCCGGGGCCTACTACGAGCAGTACTTC.

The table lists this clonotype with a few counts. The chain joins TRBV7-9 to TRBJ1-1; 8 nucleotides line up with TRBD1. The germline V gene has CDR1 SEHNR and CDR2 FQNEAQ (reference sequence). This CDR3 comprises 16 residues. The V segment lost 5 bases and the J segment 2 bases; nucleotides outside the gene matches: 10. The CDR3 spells CASSPARAGGNTEAFF. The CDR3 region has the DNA TGTGCCAGCAGCCCCGCCCGTGCAGGGGGCAACACTGAAGCTTTCTTT.

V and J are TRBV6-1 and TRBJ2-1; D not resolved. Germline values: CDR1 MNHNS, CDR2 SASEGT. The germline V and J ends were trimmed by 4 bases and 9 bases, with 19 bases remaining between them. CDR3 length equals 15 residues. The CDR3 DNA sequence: TGTGCCAGCAGTGGTTTTCGGGCAAGTAAGACTGAGCAGTTCTTC. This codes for CASSGFRASKTEQFF.

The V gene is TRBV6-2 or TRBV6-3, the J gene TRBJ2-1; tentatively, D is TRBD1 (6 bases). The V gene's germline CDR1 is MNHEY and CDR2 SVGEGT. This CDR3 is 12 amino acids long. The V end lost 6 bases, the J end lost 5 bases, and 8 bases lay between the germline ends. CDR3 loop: CASRDRNNEQFF. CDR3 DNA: TGTGCCAGCAGAGACAGGAACAATGAGCAGTTCTTC.

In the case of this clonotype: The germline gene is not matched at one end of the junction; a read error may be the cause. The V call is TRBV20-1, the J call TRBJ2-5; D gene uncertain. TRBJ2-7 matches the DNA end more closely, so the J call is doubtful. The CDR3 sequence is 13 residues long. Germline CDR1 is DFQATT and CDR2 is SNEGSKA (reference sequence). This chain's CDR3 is CSARGGVGREQYF. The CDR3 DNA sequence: TGCAGTGCCAGAGGCGGTGTAGGCCGCGAGCAGTACTTC.

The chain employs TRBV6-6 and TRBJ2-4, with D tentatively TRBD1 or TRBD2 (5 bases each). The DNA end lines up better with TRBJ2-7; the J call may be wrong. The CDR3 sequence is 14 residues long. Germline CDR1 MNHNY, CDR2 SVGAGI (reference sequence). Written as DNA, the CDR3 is TGTGCCAGCAGGGCCCCGGGACCTGAGTACGAGCAGTACTTC. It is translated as CASRAPGPEYEQYF.

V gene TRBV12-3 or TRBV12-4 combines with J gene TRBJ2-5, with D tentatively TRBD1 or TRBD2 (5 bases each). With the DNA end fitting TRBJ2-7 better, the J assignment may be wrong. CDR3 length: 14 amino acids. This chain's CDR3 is CASSPTGTYYEQYF. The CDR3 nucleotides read TGTGCCAGCAGCCCAACCGGGACGTACTACGAGCAGTACTTC.

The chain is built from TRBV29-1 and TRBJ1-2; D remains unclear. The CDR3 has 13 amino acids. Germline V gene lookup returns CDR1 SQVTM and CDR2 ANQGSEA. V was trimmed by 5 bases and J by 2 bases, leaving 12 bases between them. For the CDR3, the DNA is TGCAGCGTTTCCGGGGTTGTAAACTATGGCTACACCTTC. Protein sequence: CSVSGVVNYGYTF.

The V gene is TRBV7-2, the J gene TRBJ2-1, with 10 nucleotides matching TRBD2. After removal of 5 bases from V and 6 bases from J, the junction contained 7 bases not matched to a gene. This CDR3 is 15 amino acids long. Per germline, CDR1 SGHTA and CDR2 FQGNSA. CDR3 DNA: TGTGCCAGCAGCGTAACTAGCGGGGTAGGCAATGAGCAGTTCTTC. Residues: CASSVTSGVGNEQFF. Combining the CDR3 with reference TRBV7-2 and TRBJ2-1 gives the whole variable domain GAGVSQSPSNKVTEKGKDVELRCDPISGHTALYWYRQSLGQGLEFLIYFQGNSAPDKSGLPSDRFSAERTGGSVSTLTIQRTQQEDSAVYLCASSVTSGVGNEQFFGPGTRLTVL.

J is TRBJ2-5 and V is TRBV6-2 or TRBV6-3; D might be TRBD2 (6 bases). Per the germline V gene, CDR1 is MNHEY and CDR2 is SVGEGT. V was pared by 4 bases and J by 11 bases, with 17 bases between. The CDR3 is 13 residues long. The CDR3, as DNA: TGTGCCAGCAGTTGGTTCGAGACGGGGGAGCAGTACTTC. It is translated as CASSWFETGEQYF.

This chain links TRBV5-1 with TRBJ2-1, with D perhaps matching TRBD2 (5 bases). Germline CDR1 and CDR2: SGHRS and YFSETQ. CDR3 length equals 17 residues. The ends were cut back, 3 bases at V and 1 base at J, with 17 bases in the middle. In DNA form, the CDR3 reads TGCGCCAGCAGCTCGACTGCTTCCACTAGGTCCTACAATGAGCAGTTCTTC. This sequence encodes CASSSTASTRSYNEQFF.

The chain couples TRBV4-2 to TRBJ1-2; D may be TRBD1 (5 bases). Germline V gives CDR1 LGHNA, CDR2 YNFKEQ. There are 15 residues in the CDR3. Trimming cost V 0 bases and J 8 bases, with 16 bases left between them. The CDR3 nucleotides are TGTGCCAGCAGCCAAGAATACGGGGGAAGGAACGGCTACACCTTC. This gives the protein CASSQEYGGRNGYTF.

CDR3: CASSPQPNYEQYF. CDR3 coding DNA: TGTGCCAGCAGTCCACAGCCGAACTACGAGCAGTACTTC. The J gene is TRBJ2-7, the V gene TRBV6-2 or TRBV6-3; D remains unclear. Trimming stripped 5 bases from V and 3 bases from J, with 11 bases between. Germline V CDR1 and CDR2: MNHEY, SVGEGT. The length of the CDR3 is 13 residues.

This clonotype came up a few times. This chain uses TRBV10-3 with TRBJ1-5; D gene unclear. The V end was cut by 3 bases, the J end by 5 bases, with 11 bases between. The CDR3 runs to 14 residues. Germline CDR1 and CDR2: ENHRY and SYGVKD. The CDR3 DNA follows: TGTGCCATCAGTGATTCTAGGCGGGATCAGCCCCAGCATTTT. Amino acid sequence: CAISDSRRDQPQHF.

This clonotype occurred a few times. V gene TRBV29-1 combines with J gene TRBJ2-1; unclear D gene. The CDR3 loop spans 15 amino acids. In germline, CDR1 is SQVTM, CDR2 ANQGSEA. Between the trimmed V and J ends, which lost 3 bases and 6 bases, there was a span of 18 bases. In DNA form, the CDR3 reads TGCAGCGTTGAGAGCCTGGCCCATGAATCCAATGAGCAGTTCTTC. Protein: CSVESLAHESNEQFF.